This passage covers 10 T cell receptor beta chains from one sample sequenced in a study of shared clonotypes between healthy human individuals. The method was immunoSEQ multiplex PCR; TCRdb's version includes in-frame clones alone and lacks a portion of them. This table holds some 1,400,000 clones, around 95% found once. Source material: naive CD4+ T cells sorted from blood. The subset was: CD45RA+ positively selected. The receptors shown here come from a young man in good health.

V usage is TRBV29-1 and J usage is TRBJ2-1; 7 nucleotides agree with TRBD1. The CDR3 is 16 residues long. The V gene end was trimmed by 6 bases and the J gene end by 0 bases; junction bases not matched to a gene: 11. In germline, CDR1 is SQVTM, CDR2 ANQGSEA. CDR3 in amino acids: CSVAPRTGLSYNEQFF. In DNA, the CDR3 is TGCAGCGTCGCCCCCAGGACAGGACTCTCCTACAATGAGCAGTTCTTC.

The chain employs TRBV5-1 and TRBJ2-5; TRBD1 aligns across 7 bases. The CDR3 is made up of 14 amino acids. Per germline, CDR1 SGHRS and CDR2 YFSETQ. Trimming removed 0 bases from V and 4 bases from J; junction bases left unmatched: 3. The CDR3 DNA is TGCGCCAGCAGCTTGGAGACAGGGCGAGAGACCCAGTACTTC. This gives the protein CASSLETGRETQYF.

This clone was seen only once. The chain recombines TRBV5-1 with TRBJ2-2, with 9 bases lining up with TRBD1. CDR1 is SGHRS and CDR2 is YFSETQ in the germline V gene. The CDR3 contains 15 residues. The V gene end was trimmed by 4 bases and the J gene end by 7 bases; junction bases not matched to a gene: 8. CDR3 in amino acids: CASSQQGAMDGELFF. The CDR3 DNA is TGCGCCAGCAGCCAACAGGGGGCGATGGACGGGGAGCTGTTTTTT. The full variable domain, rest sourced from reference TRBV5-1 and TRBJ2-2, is KAGVTQTPRYLIKTRGQQVTLSCSPISGHRSVSWYQQTPGQGLQFLFEYFSETQRNKGNFPGRFSGRQFSNSRSEMNVSTLELGDSALYLCASSQQGAMDGELFFGEGSRLTVL.

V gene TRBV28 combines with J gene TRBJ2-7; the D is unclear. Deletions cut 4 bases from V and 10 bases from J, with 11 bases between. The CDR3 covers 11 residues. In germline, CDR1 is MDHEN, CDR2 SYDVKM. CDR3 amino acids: CASSWIRIQYF. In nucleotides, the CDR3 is TGTGCCAGCAGTTGGATCAGGATACAGTACTTC.

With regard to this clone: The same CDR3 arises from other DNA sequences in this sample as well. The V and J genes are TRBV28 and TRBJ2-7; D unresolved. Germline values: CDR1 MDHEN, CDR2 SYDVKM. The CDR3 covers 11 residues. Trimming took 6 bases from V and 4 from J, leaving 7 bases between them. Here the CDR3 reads CASSRRYEQYF. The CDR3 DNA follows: TGTGCCAGCAGCCGGAGATACGAGCAGTACTTC.

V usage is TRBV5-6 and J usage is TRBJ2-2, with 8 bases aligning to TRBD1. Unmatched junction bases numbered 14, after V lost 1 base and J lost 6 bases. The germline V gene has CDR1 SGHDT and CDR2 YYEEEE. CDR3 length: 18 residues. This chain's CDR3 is CASSLRFSGQGPPGELFF. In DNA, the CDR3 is TGTGCCAGCAGCTTGAGGTTTTCTGGACAGGGTCCACCCGGGGAGCTGTTTTTT.

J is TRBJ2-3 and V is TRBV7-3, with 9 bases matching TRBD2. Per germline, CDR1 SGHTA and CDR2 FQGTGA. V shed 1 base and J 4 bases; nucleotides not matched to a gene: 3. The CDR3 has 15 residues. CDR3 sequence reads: CASSLSGRGSDTQYF. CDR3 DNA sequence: TGTGCCAGCAGCTTAAGCGGGAGGGGGTCAGATACGCAGTATTTT. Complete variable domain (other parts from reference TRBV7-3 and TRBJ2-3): GAGVSQTPSNKVTEKGKYVELRCDPISGHTALYWYRQSLGQGPEFLIYFQGTGAADDSGLPNDRFFAVRPEGSVSTLKIQRTERGDSAVYLCASSLSGRGSDTQYFGPGTRLTVL.

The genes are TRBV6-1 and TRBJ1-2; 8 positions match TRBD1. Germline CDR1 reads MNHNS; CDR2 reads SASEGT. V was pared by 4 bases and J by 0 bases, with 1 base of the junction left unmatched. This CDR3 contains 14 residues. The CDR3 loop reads CASSGQGTNYGYTF. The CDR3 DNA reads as TGTGCCAGCAGTGGACAGGGGACTAACTATGGCTACACCTTC.

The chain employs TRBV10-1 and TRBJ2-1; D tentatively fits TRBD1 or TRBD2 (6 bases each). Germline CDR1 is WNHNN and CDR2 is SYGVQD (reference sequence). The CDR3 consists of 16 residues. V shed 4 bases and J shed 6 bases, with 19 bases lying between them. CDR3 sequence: CASSAGTGARGNEQFF. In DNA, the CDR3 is TGCGCCAGCAGTGCCGGGACTGGCGCCAGGGGCAATGAGCAGTTCTTC.

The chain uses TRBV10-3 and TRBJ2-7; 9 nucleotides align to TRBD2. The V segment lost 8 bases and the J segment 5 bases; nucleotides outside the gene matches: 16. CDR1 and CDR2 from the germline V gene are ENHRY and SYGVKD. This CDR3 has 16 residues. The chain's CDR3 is CAISIWLGSGSHEQYF. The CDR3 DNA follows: TGTGCCATCTCGATTTGGCTGGGTAGCGGGAGCCACGAGCAGTACTTC.